Listed below are T cell receptor beta chains from one sample, sequenced in a study. TCRdb used MiXCR to reprocess the 5' RACE reads, holding one entry per CDR3 protein. The sample has roughly 11,000 distinct CDR3 sequences, 45% to 50% seen once. Sequenced: tumor-infiltrating naive CD4+ T cells sorted from the breast tumor. The receptors derive from a female donor with breast cancer. The CDR3 runs from the conserved cysteine through the conserved F or W. A D gene is named only where the DNA matches it firmly. The listing skips clone size in some rows; elsewhere it reads once, few, many or a size class.

v_call	d_call	clone_size	j_call	cdr3_nt	cdr3_aa
TRBV15	.	.	TRBJ2-1	TGTGCCACCAGCGCCGGGATGACCTCCTACAATGAGCAGTTCTTC	CATSAGMTSYNEQFF
TRBV4-1	TRBD2	few	TRBJ2-3	TGCGCCAGCAGCCAAGATCGGGCGGGAGTGTACACAGATACGCAGTATTTT	CASSQDRAGVYTDTQYF
TRBV5-1	TRBD1	.	TRBJ2-3	TGCGCCAGCAGCCCGGACAGGCTAGGCACAGATACGCAGTATTTT	CASSPDRLGTDTQYF
TRBV6-5	TRBD2	.	TRBJ2-5	TGTGCCAGCAGTTCCCCGGGAGGGCCCGGGGAGACCCAGTACTTC	CASSSPGGPGETQYF
TRBV29-1	.	.	TRBJ1-1	TGCAGCGTACCCTACCGGGGCACTGAAGCTTTCTTT	CSVPYRGTEAFF
TRBV4-1	TRBD2	few	TRBJ2-5	TGCGCCAGCAGCCCACTCGTGGTGGTGCGGGAGAGAGAGACCCAGTACTTC	CASSPLVVVRERETQYF
TRBV25-1	.	.	TRBJ2-2	TGTGCCAGCAGTGAATGGAAAGCCGGGGAGCTGTTTTTT	CASSEWKAGELFF
TRBV6-1	.	.	TRBJ1-1	TGTGCCAGCAGTGACAACCCCGGGACATCTGAAGCTTTCTTT	CASSDNPGTSEAFF
TRBV19	.	.	TRBJ2-3	TGTGCCAGTAGCCAAATAGGGGCAGTAGATACGCAGTATTTT	CASSQIGAVDTQYF
TRBV20-1	TRBD1	.	TRBJ2-7	TGCAGTGCCGAGACAGGGGCCTCCAACGAGCAGTACTTC	CSAETGASNEQYF
TRBV6-5	.	.	TRBJ1-3	TGTGCCAGCAGTCATCGGGGCGTCTCTGGAAACACCATATATTTT	CASSHRGVSGNTIYF
TRBV20-1	.	.	TRBJ1-5	TGCAGTGCAAAAATAGGGACACTGATTAATCAGCCCCAGCATTTT	CSAKIGTLINQPQHF
TRBV5-8	TRBD1	once	TRBJ2-1	TGTGCCAGCAGGCACAGGGGGCCCGGGCAGTCCTTC	CASRHRGPGQSF
TRBV20-1	TRBD1	.	TRBJ2-1	TGCAGTGCTCCCCGGGACAGGTCCTACAATGAGCAGTTCTTC	CSAPRDRSYNEQFF
TRBV10-3	.	.	TRBJ2-2	TGTGCCATCAGAGCAAGTGACGCCGGGGAGCTGTTTTTT	CAIRASDAGELFF
TRBV4-3	.	once	TRBJ1-5	TGCGCCAGCAGCCAAGGATGGGGGGCTGGTCAGCCCCAGCATTTT	CASSQGWGAGQPQHF
TRBV7-3	.	few	TRBJ2-3	TGTGCCAGCAGCTTATTAGCAGCGACTAGCACAGATACGCAGTATTTT	CASSLLAATSTDTQYF
TRBV2	TRBD1	.	TRBJ2-7	TGTGCCGGAGGACAGGGGGCTTACGAGCAGTACTTC	CAGGQGAYEQYF
TRBV7-2	.	few	TRBJ2-7	TGTGCCAGCAGCTCGCGGGATACCTACGAGCAGTACTTC	CASSSRDTYEQYF
TRBV9	.	few	TRBJ1-6	TGTGCCAGCAGCGTATCGCGGACCTATTCACCCCTCCACTTT	CASSVSRTYSPLHF
TRBV7-6	TRBD2	medium-sized	TRBJ2-3	TGTGCCAGCAGCTACCAAGCGGGGGGCCTTAGTACAGATACGCAGTATTTT	CASSYQAGGLSTDTQYF
TRBV12-3/TRBV12-4	.	medium-sized	TRBJ2-5	TGTGCCAGCAGTTTTCCGGACAGCCAAGAGACCCAGTACTTC	CASSFPDSQETQYF